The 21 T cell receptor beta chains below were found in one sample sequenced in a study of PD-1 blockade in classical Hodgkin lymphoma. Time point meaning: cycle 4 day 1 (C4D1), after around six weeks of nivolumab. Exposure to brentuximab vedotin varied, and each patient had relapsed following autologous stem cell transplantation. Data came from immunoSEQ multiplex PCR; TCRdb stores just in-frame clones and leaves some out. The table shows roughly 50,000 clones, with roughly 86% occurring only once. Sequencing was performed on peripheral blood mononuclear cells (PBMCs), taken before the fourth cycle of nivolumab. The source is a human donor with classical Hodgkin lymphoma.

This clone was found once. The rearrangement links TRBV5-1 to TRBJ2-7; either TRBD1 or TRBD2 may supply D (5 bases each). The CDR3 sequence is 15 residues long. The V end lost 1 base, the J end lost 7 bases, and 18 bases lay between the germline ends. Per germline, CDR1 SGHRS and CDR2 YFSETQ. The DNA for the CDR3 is TGCGCCAGCAGCTTGCGGCAGATGAGAGAGGGGGAGCAGTACTTC. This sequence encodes CASSLRQMREGEQYF.

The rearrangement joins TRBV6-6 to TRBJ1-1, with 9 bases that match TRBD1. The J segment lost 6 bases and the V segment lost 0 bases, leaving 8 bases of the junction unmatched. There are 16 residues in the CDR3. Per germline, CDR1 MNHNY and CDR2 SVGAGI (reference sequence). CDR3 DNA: TGTGCCAGCAGTTACTCGATGGGACAGGGAAGTTCTGAAGCTTTCTTT. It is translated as CASSYSMGQGSSEAFF.

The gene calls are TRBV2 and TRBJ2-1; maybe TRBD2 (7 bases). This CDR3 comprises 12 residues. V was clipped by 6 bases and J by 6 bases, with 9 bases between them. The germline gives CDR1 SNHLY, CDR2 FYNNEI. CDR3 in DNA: TGTGCCAGCAGCCGGGGGGCCAATGAGCAGTTCTTC. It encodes CASSRGANEQFF.

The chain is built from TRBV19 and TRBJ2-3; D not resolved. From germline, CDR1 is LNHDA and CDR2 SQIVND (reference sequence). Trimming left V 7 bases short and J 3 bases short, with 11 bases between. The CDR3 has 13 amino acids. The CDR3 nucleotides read TGTGCCAGTACCCCCCGTGGTACAGATACGCAGTATTTT. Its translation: CASTPRGTDTQYF. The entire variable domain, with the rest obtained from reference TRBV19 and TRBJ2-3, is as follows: DGGITQSPKYLFRKEGQNVTLSCEQNLNHDAMYWYRQDPGQGLRLIYYSQIVNDFQKGDIAEGYSVSREKKESFPLTVTSAQKNPTAFYLCASTPRGTDTQYFGPGTRLTVL.

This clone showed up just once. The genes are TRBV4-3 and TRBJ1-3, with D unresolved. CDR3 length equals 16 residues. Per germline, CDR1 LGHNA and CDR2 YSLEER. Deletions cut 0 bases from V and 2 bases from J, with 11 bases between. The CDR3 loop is CASSQDFRLTGNTIYF. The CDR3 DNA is TGCGCCAGCAGCCAAGATTTCAGGCTTACTGGAAACACCATATATTTT.

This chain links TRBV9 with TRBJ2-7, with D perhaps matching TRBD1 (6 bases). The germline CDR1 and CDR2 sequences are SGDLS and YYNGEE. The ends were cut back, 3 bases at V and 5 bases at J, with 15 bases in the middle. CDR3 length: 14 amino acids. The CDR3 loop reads CASSAGPQGNEQYF. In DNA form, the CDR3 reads TGTGCCAGCAGCGCCGGTCCGCAGGGGAACGAGCAGTACTTC.

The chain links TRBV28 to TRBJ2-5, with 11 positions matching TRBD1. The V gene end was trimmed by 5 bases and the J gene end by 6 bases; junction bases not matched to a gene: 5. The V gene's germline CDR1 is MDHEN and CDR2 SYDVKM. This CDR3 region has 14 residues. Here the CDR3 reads CASSGTGGGQTQYF. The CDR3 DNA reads TGTGCCAGCAGTGGGACAGGGGGTGGGCAGACCCAGTACTTC.

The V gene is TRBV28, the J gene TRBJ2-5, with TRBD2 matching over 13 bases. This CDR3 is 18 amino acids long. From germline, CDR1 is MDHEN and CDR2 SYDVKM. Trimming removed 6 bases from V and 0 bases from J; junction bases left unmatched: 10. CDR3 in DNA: TGTGCCAGCAGCAAGGGGACTAGCGGGACTGGGTACCAAGAGACCCAGTACTTC. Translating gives CASSKGTSGTGYQETQYF.

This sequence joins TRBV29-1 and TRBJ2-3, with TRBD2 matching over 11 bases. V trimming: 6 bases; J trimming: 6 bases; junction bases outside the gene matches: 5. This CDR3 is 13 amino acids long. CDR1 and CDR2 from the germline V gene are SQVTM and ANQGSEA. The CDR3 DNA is TGCAGCGTCCTAGCGGGAGGAGTGGATACGCAGTATTTT. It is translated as CSVLAGGVDTQYF.

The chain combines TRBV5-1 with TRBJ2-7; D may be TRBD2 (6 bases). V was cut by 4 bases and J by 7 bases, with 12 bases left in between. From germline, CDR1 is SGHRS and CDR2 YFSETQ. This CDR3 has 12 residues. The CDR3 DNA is TGCGCCAGCAGCCCGGTGGGGAGGGAGCAGTACTTC. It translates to CASSPVGREQYF.

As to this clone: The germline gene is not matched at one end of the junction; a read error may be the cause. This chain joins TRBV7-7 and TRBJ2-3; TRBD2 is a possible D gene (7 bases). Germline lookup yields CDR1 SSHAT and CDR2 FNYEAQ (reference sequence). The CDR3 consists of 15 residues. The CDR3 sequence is CASSLVGGATDTQYF. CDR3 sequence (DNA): TGTGCTAGCAGCTTAGTGGGGGGGGCCACAGATACGCAGTATTTT.

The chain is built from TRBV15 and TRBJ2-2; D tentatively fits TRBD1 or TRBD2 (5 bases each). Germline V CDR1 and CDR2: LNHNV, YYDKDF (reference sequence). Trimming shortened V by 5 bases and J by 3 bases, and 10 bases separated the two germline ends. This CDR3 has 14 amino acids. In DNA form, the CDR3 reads TGTGCCACCAGCCCCCGGGGCGACACCGGGGAGCTGTTTTTT. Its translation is CATSPRGDTGELFF.

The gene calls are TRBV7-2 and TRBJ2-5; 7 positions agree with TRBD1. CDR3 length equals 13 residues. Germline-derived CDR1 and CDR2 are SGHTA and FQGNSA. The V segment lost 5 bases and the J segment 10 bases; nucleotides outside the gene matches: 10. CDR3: CASSQNRGVGQYF. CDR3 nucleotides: TGTGCCAGCAGCCAAAACAGGGGAGTAGGCCAGTACTTC. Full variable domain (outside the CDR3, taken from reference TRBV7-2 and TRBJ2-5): GAGVSQSPSNKVTEKGKDVELRCDPISGHTALYWYRQSLGQGLEFLIYFQGNSAPDKSGLPSDRFSAERTGGSVSTLTIQRTQQEDSAVYLCASSQNRGVGQYFGPGTRLLVL.

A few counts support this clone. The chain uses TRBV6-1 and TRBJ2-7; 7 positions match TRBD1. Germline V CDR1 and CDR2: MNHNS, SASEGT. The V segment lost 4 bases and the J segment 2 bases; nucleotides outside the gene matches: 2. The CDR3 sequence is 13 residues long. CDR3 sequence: CASSGDRTYEQYF. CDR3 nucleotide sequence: TGTGCCAGCAGTGGGGACAGAACCTACGAGCAGTACTTC.

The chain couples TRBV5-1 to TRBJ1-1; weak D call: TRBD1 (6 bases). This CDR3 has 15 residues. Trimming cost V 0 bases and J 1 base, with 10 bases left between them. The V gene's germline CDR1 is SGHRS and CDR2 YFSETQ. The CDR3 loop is CASSLEGRGNTEAFF. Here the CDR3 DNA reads TGCGCCAGCAGCTTGGAGGGCAGGGGGAACACTGAAGCTTTCTTT.

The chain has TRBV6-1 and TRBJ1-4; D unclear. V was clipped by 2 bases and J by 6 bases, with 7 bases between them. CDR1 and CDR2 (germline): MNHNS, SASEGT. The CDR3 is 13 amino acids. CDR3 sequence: CASSELGYEKLFF. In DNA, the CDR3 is TGTGCCAGCAGTGAACTAGGATATGAAAAACTGTTTTTT.

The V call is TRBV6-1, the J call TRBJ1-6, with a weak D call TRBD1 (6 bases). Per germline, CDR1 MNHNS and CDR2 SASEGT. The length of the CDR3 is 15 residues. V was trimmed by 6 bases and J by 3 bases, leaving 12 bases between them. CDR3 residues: CASRTDRFYNSPLHF. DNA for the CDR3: TGTGCCAGCAGAACCGACAGGTTCTATAATTCACCCCTCCACTTT.

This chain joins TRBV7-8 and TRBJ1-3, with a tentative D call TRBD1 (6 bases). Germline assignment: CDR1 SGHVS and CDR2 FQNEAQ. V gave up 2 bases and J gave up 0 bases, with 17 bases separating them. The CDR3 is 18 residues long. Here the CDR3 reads CASSLSRGGQVSGNTIYF. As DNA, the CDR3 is TGTGCCAGCAGCTTAAGCCGGGGGGGCCAGGTCTCTGGAAACACCATATATTTT.

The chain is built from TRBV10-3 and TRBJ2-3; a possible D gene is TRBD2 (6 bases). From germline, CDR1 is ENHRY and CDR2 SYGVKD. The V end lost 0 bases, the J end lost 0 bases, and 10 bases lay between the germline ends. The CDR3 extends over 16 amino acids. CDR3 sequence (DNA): TGTGCCATCAGTGAGTCCGTAGCGGCAAGCACAGATACGCAGTATTTT. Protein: CAISESVAASTDTQYF.

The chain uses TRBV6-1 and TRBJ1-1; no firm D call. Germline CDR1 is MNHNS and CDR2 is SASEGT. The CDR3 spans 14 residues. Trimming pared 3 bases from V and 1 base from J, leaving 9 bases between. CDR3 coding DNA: TGTGCCAGCAGTGAGAGGCAGCCGAACACTGAAGCTTTCTTT. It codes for CASSERQPNTEAFF.

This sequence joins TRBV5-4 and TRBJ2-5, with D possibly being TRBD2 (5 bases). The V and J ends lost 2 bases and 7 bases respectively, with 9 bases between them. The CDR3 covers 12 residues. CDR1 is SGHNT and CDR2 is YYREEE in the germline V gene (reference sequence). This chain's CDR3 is CASSFGLGTQYF. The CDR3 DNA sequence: TGTGCCAGCAGCTTCGGACTTGGGACCCAGTACTTC.